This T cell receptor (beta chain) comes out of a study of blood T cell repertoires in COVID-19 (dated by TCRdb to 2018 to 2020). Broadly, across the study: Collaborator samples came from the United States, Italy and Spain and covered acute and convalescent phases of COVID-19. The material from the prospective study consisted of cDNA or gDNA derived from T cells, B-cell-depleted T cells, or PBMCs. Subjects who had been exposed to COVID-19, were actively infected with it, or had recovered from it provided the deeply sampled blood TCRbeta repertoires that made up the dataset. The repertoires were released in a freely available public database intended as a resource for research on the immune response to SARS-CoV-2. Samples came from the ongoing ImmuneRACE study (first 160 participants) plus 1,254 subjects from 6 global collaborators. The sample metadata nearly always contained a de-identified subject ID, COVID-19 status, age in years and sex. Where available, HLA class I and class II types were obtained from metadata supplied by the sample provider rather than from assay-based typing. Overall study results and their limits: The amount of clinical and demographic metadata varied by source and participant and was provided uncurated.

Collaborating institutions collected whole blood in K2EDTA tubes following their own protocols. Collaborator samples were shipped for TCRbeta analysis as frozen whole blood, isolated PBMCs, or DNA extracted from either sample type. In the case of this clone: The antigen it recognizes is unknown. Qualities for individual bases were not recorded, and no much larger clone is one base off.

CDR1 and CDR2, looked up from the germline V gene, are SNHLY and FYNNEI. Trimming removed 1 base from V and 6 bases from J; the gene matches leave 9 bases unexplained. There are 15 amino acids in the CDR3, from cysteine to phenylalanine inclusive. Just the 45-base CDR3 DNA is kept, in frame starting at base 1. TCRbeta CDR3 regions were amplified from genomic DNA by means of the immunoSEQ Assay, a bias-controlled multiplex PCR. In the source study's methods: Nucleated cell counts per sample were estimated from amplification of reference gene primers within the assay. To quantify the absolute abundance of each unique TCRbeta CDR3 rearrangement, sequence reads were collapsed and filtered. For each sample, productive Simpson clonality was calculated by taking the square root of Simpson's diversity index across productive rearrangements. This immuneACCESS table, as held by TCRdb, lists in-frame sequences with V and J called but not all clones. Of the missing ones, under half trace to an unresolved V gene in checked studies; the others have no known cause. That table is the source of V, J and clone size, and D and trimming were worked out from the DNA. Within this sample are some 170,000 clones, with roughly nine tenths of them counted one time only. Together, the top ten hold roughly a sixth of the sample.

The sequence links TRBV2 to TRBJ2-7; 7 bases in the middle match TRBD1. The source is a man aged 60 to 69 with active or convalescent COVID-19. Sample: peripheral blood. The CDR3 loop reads CASSEGYRGIGEQYF. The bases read TGTGCCAGCAGTGAAGGGTACAGGGGTATCGGCGAGCAGTACTTC. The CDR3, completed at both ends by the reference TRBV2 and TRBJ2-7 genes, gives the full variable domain EPEVTQTPSHQVTQMGQEVILRCVPISNHLYFYWYRQILGQKVEFLVSFYNNEISEKSEIFDDQFSVERPDGSNFTLKIRSTKLEDSAMYFCASSEGYRGIGEQYFGPGTRLTVT.